This TCR beta chain came from a study of cytomegalovirus exposure and HLA in healthy donors. This clone has only one observation. The antigen is undetermined. Germline V gene sequence: CDR1 MDHEN, CDR2 SYDVKM. The CDR3 extends over 15 amino acids. Deletions cut 6 bases from V and 4 bases from J, with 16 bases between. Amplification used 60 Vbeta primers and 13 Jbeta primers. Data came from immunoSEQ multiplex PCR; TCRdb stores just in-frame clones and leaves some out. The table lists 45,000 or so clones, 70% to 80% of them singletons, with less than 4% in the top ten. Overall study findings and caveats: When a later analysis was performed, an Asian-associated ancestry cluster reportedly had fewer N-insertions than the roughly 630-donor mean. Accurate HLA-A and HLA-B prediction from TCR beta sequences was reported for most subjects.

This rearrangement joins TRBV28 to TRBJ1-5; maybe TRBD1 (6 bases). This clonotype was obtained from a woman aged 25 to 39 in good health and CMV-seronegative. The sequenced sample was PBMCs. The CDR3 loop reads CASRLSGGWNQPQHF. DNA for the CDR3: TGTGCCAGCAGGTTGTCTGGGGGCTGGAATCAGCCCCAGCATTTT.